This T cell receptor (beta chain) was identified during a study of radiotherapy plus CTLA-4 blockade in lung cancer. Measured with immunoSEQ multiplex PCR; TCRdb has only the in-frame clones, and not every one. The table records about 110,000 clones, approximately 81% of them present only once. CDR3 length equals 13 residues. Per germline, CDR1 SNHLY and CDR2 FYNNEI. Trimming removed 6 bases from V and 7 bases from J, with 13 bases in between. This chain links TRBV2 with TRBJ1-5; D gene ambiguous. This sequence was found in a human donor with non-small cell lung cancer that progressed on radiotherapy plus ipilimumab. Some clones in this sample may be carry-over from other donors' samples. Sample: peripheral blood, taken from a patient treated with radiotherapy plus ipilimumab. The CDR3 protein is CASRQSKGQPQHF. The CDR3 nucleotides read TGTGCCAGCAGACAGTCCAAGGGACAGCCCCAGCATTTT.